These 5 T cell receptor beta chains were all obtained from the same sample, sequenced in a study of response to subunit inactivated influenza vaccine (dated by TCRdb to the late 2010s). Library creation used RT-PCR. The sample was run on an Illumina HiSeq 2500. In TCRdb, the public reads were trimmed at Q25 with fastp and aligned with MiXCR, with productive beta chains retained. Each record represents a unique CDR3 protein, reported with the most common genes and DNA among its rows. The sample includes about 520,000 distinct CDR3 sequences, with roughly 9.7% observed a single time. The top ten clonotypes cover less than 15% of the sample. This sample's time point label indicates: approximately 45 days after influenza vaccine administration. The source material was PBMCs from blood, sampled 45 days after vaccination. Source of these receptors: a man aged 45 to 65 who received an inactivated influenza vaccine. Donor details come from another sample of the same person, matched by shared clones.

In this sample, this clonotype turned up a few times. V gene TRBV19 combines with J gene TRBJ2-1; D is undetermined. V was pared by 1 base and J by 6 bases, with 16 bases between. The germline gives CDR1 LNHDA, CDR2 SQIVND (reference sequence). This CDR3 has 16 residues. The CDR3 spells CASSIGLPQFGNEQFF. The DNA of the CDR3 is TGTGCCAGTAGTATAGGGCTGCCCCAATTTGGCAATGAGCAGTTCTTC.

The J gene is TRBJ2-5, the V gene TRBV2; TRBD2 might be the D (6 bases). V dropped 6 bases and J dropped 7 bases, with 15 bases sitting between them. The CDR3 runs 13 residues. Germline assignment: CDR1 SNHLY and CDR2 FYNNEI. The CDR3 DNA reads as TGTGCCAGCAGCCCGGAGGGAAGCGCGACCCAGTACTTC. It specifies CASSPEGSATQYF.

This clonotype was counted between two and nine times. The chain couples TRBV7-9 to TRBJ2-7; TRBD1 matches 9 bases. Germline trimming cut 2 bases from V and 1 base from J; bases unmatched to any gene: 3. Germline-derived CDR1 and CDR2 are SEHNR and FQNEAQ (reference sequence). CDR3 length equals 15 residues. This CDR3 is CASSLMGQGSYEQYF. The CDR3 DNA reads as TGTGCCAGCAGCTTAATGGGACAGGGTTCCTACGAGCAGTACTTC.

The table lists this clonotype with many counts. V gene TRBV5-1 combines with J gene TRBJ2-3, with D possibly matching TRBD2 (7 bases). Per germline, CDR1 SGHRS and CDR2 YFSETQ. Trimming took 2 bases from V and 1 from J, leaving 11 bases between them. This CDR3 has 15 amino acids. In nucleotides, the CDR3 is TGCGCCAGCAGCTTATCGGGGGGCCGCACAGATACGCAGTATTTT. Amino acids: CASSLSGGRTDTQYF.

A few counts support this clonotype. The CDR3 protein is CSARDTGTGGEQYF. CDR3 sequence (DNA): TGCAGTGCTAGAGATACTGGGACAGGGGGTGAGCAGTACTTC. V usage is TRBV20-1 and J usage is TRBJ2-7; 11 positions agree with TRBD1. The CDR3 is 14 amino acids. The germline V gene has CDR1 DFQATT and CDR2 SNEGSKA (reference sequence). V was clipped by 0 bases and J by 7 bases; unmatched bases: 5.